The clone carrying this T cell receptor (beta chain) was counted at least ten times. These data are taken from a study of regulatory T cells in long-lasting Graves disease. Library construction for TCR beta used iRepertoire HTBI primers and Arm-PCR of CDR3 regions. In TCRdb, the multiplex PCR reads were re-called with MiXCR into one record per CDR3 protein. The repertoire has about 620,000 distinct CDR3 sequences, less than 20% of them found once; the top ten carry about 18%. This sample's time point: newly diagnosed GD, antithyroid drugs for less than 3 months. PBMC RNA was the source of the TCR library. CDR1 and CDR2 from the germline V gene are LNHNV and YYDKDF (reference sequence). The germline V and J ends were trimmed by 0 bases and 8 bases, with 8 bases remaining between them. The CDR3 is 14 residues long. These same data were also listed under a study on T cells in Graves' hyperthyroidism and ophthalmopathy.

This material consisted of peripheral blood mononuclear cells (PBMCs), taken at new diagnosis, from a patient treated with antithyroid drugs. The TCR comes from a woman aged 25 to 39 with Graves disease. The V and J genes are TRBV15 and TRBJ1-6; D gene ambiguous. The CDR3 DNA sequence: TGTGCCACCAGCAGAGATCTACAAGATTCACCCCTCCACTTT. Translation gives CATSRDLQDSPLHF.